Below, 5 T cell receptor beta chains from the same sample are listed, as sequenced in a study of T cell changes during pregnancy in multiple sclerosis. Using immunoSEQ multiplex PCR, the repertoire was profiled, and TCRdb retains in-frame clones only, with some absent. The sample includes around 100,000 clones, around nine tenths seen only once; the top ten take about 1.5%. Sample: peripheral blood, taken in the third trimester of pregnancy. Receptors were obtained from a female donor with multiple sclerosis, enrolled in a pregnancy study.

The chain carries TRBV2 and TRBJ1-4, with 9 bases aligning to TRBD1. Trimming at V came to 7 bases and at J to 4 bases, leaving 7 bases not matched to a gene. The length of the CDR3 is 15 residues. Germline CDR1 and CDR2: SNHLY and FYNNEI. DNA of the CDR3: TGTGCCAGCAACCAGGACAGGGGATTTAATGAAAAACTGTTTTTT. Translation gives CASNQDRGFNEKLFF.

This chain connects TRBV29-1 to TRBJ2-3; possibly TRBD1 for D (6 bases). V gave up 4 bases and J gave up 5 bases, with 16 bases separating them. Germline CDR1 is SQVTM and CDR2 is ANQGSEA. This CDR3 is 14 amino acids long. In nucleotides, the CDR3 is TGCAGCGTTGGGGGAACAGGGAAGGGAGATACGCAGTATTTT. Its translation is CSVGGTGKGDTQYF.

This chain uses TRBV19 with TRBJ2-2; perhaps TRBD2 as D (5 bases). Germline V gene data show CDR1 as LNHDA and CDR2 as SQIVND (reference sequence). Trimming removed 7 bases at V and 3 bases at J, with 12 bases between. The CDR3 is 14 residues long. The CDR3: CASKRVGDTGELFF. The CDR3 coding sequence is TGTGCCAGTAAAAGGGTGGGAGACACCGGGGAGCTGTTTTTT. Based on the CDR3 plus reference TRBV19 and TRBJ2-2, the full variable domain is DGGITQSPKYLFRKEGQNVTLSCEQNLNHDAMYWYRQDPGQGLRLIYYSQIVNDFQKGDIAEGYSVSREKKESFPLTVTSAQKNPTAFYLCASKRVGDTGELFFGEGSRLTVL.

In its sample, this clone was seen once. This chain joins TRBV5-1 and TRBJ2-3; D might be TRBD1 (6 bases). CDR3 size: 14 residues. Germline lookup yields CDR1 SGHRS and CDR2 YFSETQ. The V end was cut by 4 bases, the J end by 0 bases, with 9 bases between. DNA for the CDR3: TGCGCCAGCAGCGAGGGACACAGCACAGATACGCAGTATTTT. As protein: CASSEGHSTDTQYF.

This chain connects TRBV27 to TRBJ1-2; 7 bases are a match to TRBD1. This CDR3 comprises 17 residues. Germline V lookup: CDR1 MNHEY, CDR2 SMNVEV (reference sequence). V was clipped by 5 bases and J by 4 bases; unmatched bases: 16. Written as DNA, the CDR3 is TGTGCCAGCAGTCCTCGGACAGGTTGGAACCTCCCCTATGGCTACACCTTC. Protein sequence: CASSPRTGWNLPYGYTF.